Below are 16 T cell receptor beta chains sequenced from a single sample in a study of early T cells in non-severe SARS-CoV-2 infection. MiXCR, run by TCRdb on the 5' RACE reads, gives a single entry per CDR3 protein. Found here are tens of thousands of distinct CDR3 sequences, about 10% of them singletons; the top ten hold roughly 4.8%. The specimen sequenced was whole blood. Receptor source: an adult who was a healthcare worker with PCR-confirmed SARS-CoV-2 infection or an uninfected control (not recorded which).

There are a few counts of this clonotype. The CDR3 spells CAISDRDSSNQPQHF. DNA for the CDR3: TGTGCCATCAGTGACCGGGACAGCAGCAATCAGCCCCAGCATTTT. This chain links TRBV10-3 with TRBJ1-5, with 7 bases identical to TRBD1. Germline CDR1 reads ENHRY; CDR2 reads SYGVKD. The trim removed 3 bases at V and 1 base at J, leaving 3 bases unmatched. The CDR3 contains 15 residues.

This clonotype has a count of ten or more. The chain recombines TRBV6-2 or TRBV6-3 with TRBJ2-4; D is possibly TRBD1 (5 bases). The CDR3 runs to 15 residues. The V and J ends lost 6 bases and 0 bases respectively, with 12 bases between them. Germline CDR1 is MNHEY and CDR2 is SVGEGT. The CDR3 region has the DNA TGTGCCAGCAGGACAACAGGCCTAGCCAAAAACATTCAGTACTTC. Amino acids: CASRTTGLAKNIQYF.

This chain uses TRBV10-1 with TRBJ1-5; D uncertain. The germline gives CDR1 WNHNN, CDR2 SYGVQD (reference sequence). V lost 8 bases and J lost 7, with 12 bases in between. The CDR3 has 12 residues. In nucleotides, the CDR3 is TGCGCCAGCGGCCCCGAAGAACAGCCCCAGCATTTT. Amino acids: CASGPEEQPQHF.

This clonotype was seen repeatedly, ten times or more. The V call is TRBV20-1, the J call TRBJ2-5; TRBD2 aligns across 12 bases. Germline V lookup: CDR1 DFQATT, CDR2 SNEGSKA (reference sequence). The trim removed 2 bases at V and 2 bases at J, leaving 15 bases unmatched. This CDR3 region has 19 residues. CDR3 loop: CSARPLERTSGAVQETQYF. In nucleotides, the CDR3 is TGCAGTGCTAGACCACTCGAACGGACTAGCGGGGCGGTTCAAGAGACCCAGTACTTC.

This rearrangement joins TRBV12-3 or TRBV12-4 to TRBJ1-1; D not certain. V was clipped by 4 bases and J by 2 bases, with 5 bases between them. The CDR3 consists of 12 residues. The CDR3 DNA follows: TGTGCCAGCAGTTCCCGTAACACTGAAGCTTTCTTT. Its protein product is CASSSRNTEAFF.

The chain recombines TRBV5-1 with TRBJ1-2, with D uncertain. Trimming pared 4 bases from V and 0 bases from J, leaving 19 bases between. Germline V gives CDR1 SGHRS, CDR2 YFSETQ. The CDR3 extends over 17 amino acids. DNA of the CDR3: TGCGCCAGCAGCCTGACCCCCCGGAGAGACACTAACTATGGCTACACCTTC. Encoded protein: CASSLTPRRDTNYGYTF.

This clonotype was recorded a few times. J is TRBJ1-4 and V is TRBV5-1; D gene ambiguous. The length of the CDR3 is 13 residues. V lost 5 bases, J lost 4 bases, and 9 bases lay in between. Germline V gene data show CDR1 as SGHRS and CDR2 as YFSETQ. CDR3 nucleotide sequence: TGCGCCAGCAGAGAGACACTTAATGAAAAACTGTTTTTT. Translating it yields CASRETLNEKLFF.

This clonotype has at least ten counts. The chain recombines TRBV12-3 or TRBV12-4 with TRBJ2-1; the D gene is possibly TRBD1 (7 bases). With 6 bases removed from V and 7 bases from J, the gap between germline ends came to 25 bases. This CDR3 is built from 17 residues. For the CDR3, the DNA is TGTGCCAGCAGCCTACTTAATATCGCGGGACAGCTGAATGAGCAGTTCTTC. Its translation is CASSLLNIAGQLNEQFF.

In DNA, the CDR3 is TGTGCCAGCACCCCGGACTGGAACACAGATACGCAGTATTTT. Encoded protein: CASTPDWNTDTQYF. This rearrangement joins TRBV6-5 to TRBJ2-3, with a weak D call TRBD2 (5 bases). V was cut by 7 bases and J by 2 bases, with 13 bases left in between. CDR1 is MNHEY and CDR2 is SVGAGI in the germline V gene. The CDR3 spans 14 residues.

The table lists this clonotype with a few counts. This rearrangement joins TRBV4-1 to TRBJ1-1; D not certain. Trimming shortened V by 9 bases and J by 1 base, and 12 bases separated the two germline ends. Germline V lookup: CDR1 MGHRA, CDR2 YSYEKL. CDR3 length: 13 amino acids. As DNA, the CDR3 is TGCGCCAGTAGACGAACGGGGAACACTGAAGCTTTCTTT. Residues: CASRRTGNTEAFF.

This clonotype was seen many times. The V and J genes are TRBV19 and TRBJ1-5; D gene unclear. Germline CDR1 LNHDA, CDR2 SQIVND (reference sequence). The germline V and J ends were trimmed by 3 bases and 4 bases, with 7 bases remaining between them. This CDR3 is built from 13 residues. CDR3 in amino acids: CASSIGQNQPQHF. Written as DNA, the CDR3 is TGTGCCAGTAGTATTGGGCAGAATCAGCCCCAGCATTTT.

This clonotype occurred many times. CDR3 amino acids: CSAATGQGYMHEQFF. CDR3 bases: TGCAGTGCTGCCACCGGACAGGGTTATATGCATGAGCAGTTCTTC. The chain links TRBV20-1 to TRBJ2-1; TRBD1 matches at 8 bases. The CDR3 spans 15 residues. In germline, CDR1 is DFQATT, CDR2 SNEGSKA (reference sequence). Losses at the gene ends were 5 bases for V and 8 bases for J; bases not matched to a gene: 14.

Only a few counts were recorded for this clonotype. CDR3 sequence reads: CASSLKGGNSPLHF. The DNA of the CDR3 is TGTGCCAGCAGTCTCAAGGGCGGGAATTCACCCCTCCACTTT. The chain employs TRBV12-3 or TRBV12-4 and TRBJ1-6; D gene unclear. Trimming took 5 bases from V and 7 from J, leaving 12 bases between them. This CDR3 has 14 residues.

This clonotype was found many times. CDR3 loop: CASRDTGAREAFF. In DNA, the CDR3 is TGTGCCAGCAGAGACACAGGGGCACGTGAAGCTTTCTTT. This chain links TRBV27 with TRBJ1-1; TRBD1 agrees at 7 bases. Germline V CDR1 and CDR2: MNHEY, SMNVEV (reference sequence). The V segment lost 6 bases and the J segment 7 bases; nucleotides outside the gene matches: 8. This CDR3 is 13 amino acids long.

This chain connects TRBV25-1 to TRBJ1-4, with a possible D match to TRBD1 (5 bases). CDR3 length equals 13 residues. From germline, CDR1 is MGHDK and CDR2 SYGVNS. Trimming cost V 7 bases and J 5 bases, with 11 bases left between them. Here the CDR3 reads CASTGRENEKLFF. The CDR3 bases are TGTGCCAGCACGGGCAGGGAGAATGAAAAACTGTTTTTT. The variable domain in full, with the rest retrieved from reference TRBV25-1 and TRBJ1-4, is EADIYQTPRYLVIGTGKKITLECSQTMGHDKMYWYQQDPGMELHLIHYSYGVNSTEKGDLSSESTVSRIRTEHFPLTLESARPSHTSQYLCASTGRENEKLFFGSGTQLSVL.

This clonotype appeared many times. The rearrangement links TRBV20-1 to TRBJ2-7; 7 bases fit TRBD1. The J segment lost 2 bases and the V segment lost 0 bases, leaving 7 bases of the junction unmatched. The CDR3 runs to 15 residues. Germline V gene data show CDR1 as DFQATT and CDR2 as SNEGSKA (reference sequence). The CDR3 nucleotides read TGCAGTGCTAGAGATATTCGGACAGGTCCCTACGAGCAGTACTTC. As protein: CSARDIRTGPYEQYF.